A selection of T cell receptor beta chains follows, all from one sample in a study of beta chain features in type 1 diabetes. Sequenced by immunoSEQ multiplex PCR; TCRdb stores in-frame clones only, minus some. The sample records 200,000 to 300,000 clones, 12% to 15% being singletons. Sample: naive CD4+ T cells from blood. Receptors were obtained from a woman in her forties in good health. Both conserved end residues are part of each CDR3. A D gene is named only where the DNA matches it firmly. For some rows the clone size is stated as once, few or many, or as a class when expanded; others skip it.

.	TRBV5-1	TRBD1	TRBJ1-1	TGCGCCAGCAGCTTGGGCGGACAGGGGGTTGTTGAAGCTTTCTTT	CASSLGGQGVVEAFF
few	TRBV6-1	.	TRBJ2-7	TGTGCCAGCACCGCTTTGACAGATCCCTTCGGTGAGCAGTACTTC	CASTALTDPFGEQYF
few	TRBV7-2	.	TRBJ1-4	TGTGCCAGCAGCTTAGACTGGAAACTGTTTTTT	CASSLDWKLFF
.	TRBV10-3	TRBD1	TRBJ1-1	TGTGCCAGTCAGGGGGCTCGTACTGAAGCTTTCTTT	CASQGARTEAFF
.	TRBV4-1	.	TRBJ2-7	TGCGCCAGCAGCCAAGTAACAGGGTTTTCCTACGAGCAGTACTTC	CASSQVTGFSYEQYF
.	TRBV18	TRBD2	TRBJ2-3	TGTGCCAGCTCATCAACCGAGCGGGGCCCTAGCACAGATACGCAGTATTTT	CASSSTERGPSTDTQYF
few	TRBV7-2	TRBD1	TRBJ1-2	TGTGCCAGCAGCCCCCAGTGGCAGGGGGGCTATGGCTACACCTTC	CASSPQWQGGYGYTF
few	TRBV7-2	TRBD1	TRBJ1-1	TGTGCCAGCAGCGCGAGGCAGGGGGCTCGGACTGAAGCTTTCTTT	CASSARQGARTEAFF
few	TRBV4-1	.	TRBJ2-3	TGCGCCAGCAGTCTGGCACAGGACACAGATACGCAGTATTTT	CASSLAQDTDTQYF
.	TRBV13	.	TRBJ2-7	TGTGCCAGCAGCTTAGGCCTACCCGTCACCCCAAGCGAGCAGTACTTC	CASSLGLPVTPSEQYF
few	TRBV11-2	TRBD1	TRBJ2-3	TGTGCCAGCAGCTTCCTGACAGGGTCGGCGCCTACAGATACGCAGTATTTT	CASSFLTGSAPTDTQYF
.	TRBV4-2	.	TRBJ2-5	TGTGCCAGCAGCCAAGCAGGGGCTTCCCAAGAGACCCAGTACTTC	CASSQAGASQETQYF
.	TRBV2	.	TRBJ1-5	TGTGCCAGCAGTGAAACGGGGGGTCAGCCCCAGCATTTT	CASSETGGQPQHF
.	TRBV7-2	.	TRBJ2-3	TGTGCCAGCAGCCTACCCCCAGATACGCAGTATTTT	CASSLPPDTQYF
.	TRBV5-6	TRBD1	TRBJ2-7	TGTGCCAGCAGCCCCCGGGACAGGGGAATCTACGAGCAGTACTTC	CASSPRDRGIYEQYF
.	TRBV18	.	TRBJ1-2	TGTGCCAGCTCACCCCTAGGATCTTCCGACTATGGCTACACCTTC	CASSPLGSSDYGYTF
.	TRBV25-1	TRBD2	TRBJ2-3	TGTGCCAGCAGTGTCCGCGGGGGGGCGGGCACAGATACGCAGTATTTT	CASSVRGGAGTDTQYF
.	TRBV6-5	.	TRBJ1-5	TGTGCCAGCAGCACCACAGGGTTCGGCAATCAGCCCCAGCATTTT	CASSTTGFGNQPQHF
few	TRBV4-2	.	TRBJ1-2	TGTGCCAGCAGCCAAGAGGGGGAGGCGAACTATGGCTACACCTTC	CASSQEGEANYGYTF
few	TRBV10-3	.	TRBJ1-1	TGTGCCATCAGTGAGCGGGATATGAACACTGAAGCTTTCTTT	CAISERDMNTEAFF
few	TRBV6-5	TRBD1	TRBJ2-3	TGTGCCAGCAGTAGAGAGAGGGGGCTGACAGATACGCAGTATTTT	CASSRERGLTDTQYF
.	TRBV2	.	TRBJ1-2	TGTGCCAGCAGTGAGGCGACAGTGACCTATGGCTACACCTTC	CASSEATVTYGYTF
.	TRBV11-2	.	TRBJ1-6	TGTGCCAGCAGCTTAAAGGGTCGCGGGGCGGGTAATTCACCCCTCCACTTT	CASSLKGRGAGNSPLHF
.	TRBV5-5	.	TRBJ2-7	TGTGCCAGCAGGGGGGGAGCCACCTACGAGCAGTACTTC	CASRGGATYEQYF
few	TRBV5-1	.	TRBJ2-3	TGCGCCAGCAGCCCTACGGGTGGCACAGATACGCAGTATTTT	CASSPTGGTDTQYF
.	TRBV4-1	.	TRBJ1-1	TGCGCCAGCAGCCAAGATGGCAGTTGGAACACTGAAGCTTTCTTT	CASSQDGSWNTEAFF
.	TRBV5-1	TRBD1	TRBJ1-5	TGCGCCAGCAGCCCGGGACAGGGAATTGGTCAGCCCCAGCATTTT	CASSPGQGIGQPQHF
.	TRBV5-5	.	TRBJ2-7	TGTGCCAGCAGCTCGGCTGGCCCGGGCTCCTACGAGCAGTACTTC	CASSSAGPGSYEQYF
.	TRBV7-9	.	TRBJ1-1	TGTGCCAGCAGCCTGGAGGGGGGGGGCACTGAAGCTTTCTTT	CASSLEGGGTEAFF
.	TRBV6-4	TRBD1	TRBJ2-7	TGTGCCAGCAGTGAGCAGGGACAGGGAGAGCAGTACTTC	CASSEQGQGEQYF
few	TRBV7-9	.	TRBJ2-7	TGTGCCAGCAGCCCCCGGACTGACTCCTACGAGCAGTACTTC	CASSPRTDSYEQYF
few	TRBV14	.	TRBJ1-3	TGTGCCAGCAGCCAGCAAATACGGGGAAACACCATATATTTT	CASSQQIRGNTIYF
few	TRBV6-5	TRBD1	TRBJ2-3	TGTGCCAGCATGACAGGGGGCAGAAACACAGATACGCAGTATTTT	CASMTGGRNTDTQYF
few	TRBV5-1	TRBD2	TRBJ2-3	TGCGCCAGCAGCTTGTACGCGGGGGGTTCCACAGATACGCAGTATTTT	CASSLYAGGSTDTQYF
.	TRBV6-5	.	TRBJ1-6	TGTGCCAGCAGTCCTACCGGGACAAAGAATTCACCCCTCCACTTT	CASSPTGTKNSPLHF
.	TRBV19	.	TRBJ1-4	TGTGCCAGTTCGGACATTCTGCCCGAAAAACTGTTTTTT	CASSDILPEKLFF
.	TRBV5-4	TRBD1	TRBJ1-1	TGTGCCAGCAGCCTCGGACAGGGCCCAAGCGGTGAGGGTGAAGCTTTCTTT	CASSLGQGPSGEGEAFF
.	TRBV4-2	TRBD1	TRBJ2-7	TGTGCCAGCAGCCAACGGGGGGGACAGGGGTCCTACGAGCAGTACTTC	CASSQRGGQGSYEQYF
.	TRBV9	.	TRBJ1-6	TGTGCCAGCAGCGGCAGGGGCAGAAATTCACCCCTCCACTTT	CASSGRGRNSPLHF
.	TRBV19	.	TRBJ1-1	TGTGCCAGTACCGGACTGGACACGGGGGGCACTGAAGCTTTCTTT	CASTGLDTGGTEAFF
.	TRBV5-4	.	TRBJ2-5	TGTGCCAGCAGCTTGGGGAGACAGCCCCAGGAGACCCAGTACTTC	CASSLGRQPQETQYF
.	TRBV9	TRBD2	TRBJ2-5	TGTGCCAGCAGCCTCGGACTAGCGGGGGGCCAAGAGACCCAGTACTTC	CASSLGLAGGQETQYF